A single sample is the source of the 12 T cell receptor beta chains below, sequenced in a study of OX40 agonist ivuxolimab in advanced cancers. Clones were sequenced by immunoSEQ multiplex PCR, and TCRdb holds only the in-frame ones, with some missing. This sample has about 86,000 clones, with less than 95% found just once. The input for sequencing was CD4+ or CD8+ T cells sorted from blood, taken in a trial of the OX40 agonist ivuxolimab. The receptor source for this set is an adult with an advanced solid tumor such as melanoma, head and neck, liver or kidney cancer.

V gene TRBV10-3 combines with J gene TRBJ1-1; no clear D gene. CDR3 length: 12 amino acids. Germline assignment: CDR1 ENHRY and CDR2 SYGVKD. V was trimmed by 7 bases and J by 2 bases, leaving 8 bases between them. The CDR3 is CAIKEGNTEAFF. The CDR3 bases are TGTGCCATCAAAGAGGGAAACACTGAAGCTTTCTTT.

V gene TRBV4-1 combines with J gene TRBJ2-5; D gene unclear. Between the trimmed V and J ends, which lost 2 bases and 5 bases, there was a span of 15 bases. The CDR3 runs 15 residues. CDR1 and CDR2 from the germline V gene are MGHRA and YSYEKL. The CDR3 region has the DNA TGCGCCAGCAGCCAAATCCAGAGTGCGTGGGAGACCCAGTACTTC. Its translation: CASSQIQSAWETQYF.

The rearrangement uses TRBV28 and TRBJ1-1; unclear D gene. V lost 5 bases and J 0 bases, leaving 13 bases between the germline ends. This CDR3 is built from 15 residues. The germline V gene has CDR1 MDHEN and CDR2 SYDVKM. The CDR3 region has the DNA TGTGCCAGCAGTATCTCTTGGCCCCTGAACACTGAAGCTTTCTTT. This translates into CASSISWPLNTEAFF.

The chain is built from TRBV6-5 and TRBJ1-2; D unresolved. Germline V CDR1 and CDR2: MNHEY, SVGAGI. The CDR3 runs 15 residues. V was shortened by 0 bases and J by 0 bases, with 8 bases between the two germline ends. The CDR3 DNA sequence: TGTGCCAGCAGTTACTCGGGTTCCGCTAACTATGGCTACACCTTC. This sequence encodes CASSYSGSANYGYTF.

The gene calls are TRBV5-6 and TRBJ2-2; no clear D gene. Trimming pared 2 bases from V and 6 bases from J, leaving 17 bases between. From germline, CDR1 is SGHDT and CDR2 YYEEEE. The CDR3 runs to 16 residues. CDR3 in DNA: TGTGCCAGCAGCTTTAGAGTAGGTTGGGAAGCCGGGGAGCTGTTTTTT. Translating gives CASSFRVGWEAGELFF.

The chain links TRBV27 to TRBJ1-2; D is perhaps TRBD1 (5 bases). The length of the CDR3 is 13 residues. The V end was cut by 2 bases, the J end by 8 bases, with 12 bases between. Germline assignment: CDR1 MNHEY and CDR2 SMNVEV (reference sequence). The CDR3 spells CASSLMPGQGYTF. The CDR3 DNA reads TGTGCCAGCAGTTTAATGCCAGGGCAGGGCTACACCTTC.

The chain links TRBV7-9 to TRBJ1-2; TRBD1 might be the D (6 bases). CDR3 size: 13 residues. The V gene's germline CDR1 is SEHNR and CDR2 FQNEAQ (reference sequence). V was pared by 5 bases and J by 6 bases, with 13 bases between. The DNA for the CDR3 is TGTGCCAGCAGCCTACAGACAGGACATGGCTACACCTTC. Protein: CASSLQTGHGYTF.

The J gene is TRBJ1-4, the V gene TRBV5-1, with TRBD1 as a possible D gene (5 bases). Germline V gene sequence: CDR1 SGHRS, CDR2 YFSETQ. Trimming left V 3 bases short and J 0 bases short, with 6 bases between. The CDR3 is 14 amino acids. In nucleotides, the CDR3 is TGCGCCAGCAGCTCGACAGCAACTAATGAAAAACTGTTTTTT. Translated: CASSSTATNEKLFF. The full variable domain, in which reference TRBV5-1 and TRBJ1-4 provide the parts outside the CDR3, is KAGVTQTPRYLIKTRGQQVTLSCSPISGHRSVSWYQQTPGQGLQFLFEYFSETQRNKGNFPGRFSGRQFSNSRSEMNVSTLELGDSALYLCASSSTATNEKLFFGSGTQLSVL.

The rearrangement joins TRBV18 to TRBJ2-7; D unresolved. CDR3 size: 14 residues. Germline lookup yields CDR1 KGHSH and CDR2 LQKENI. V lost 0 bases and J lost 3, with 9 bases in between. CDR3 in amino acids: CASSPPGGDYEQYF. CDR3 coding DNA: TGTGCCAGCTCACCACCGGGTGGGGACTACGAGCAGTACTTC.

CDR3 DNA: TGTGCCAGCAGCCCACAGGGGCTTGAAGCTTTCTTT. Its protein product is CASSPQGLEAFF. The chain uses TRBV7-9 and TRBJ1-1; 7 positions match TRBD1. The V gene end was trimmed by 5 bases and the J gene end by 7 bases; junction bases not matched to a gene: 4. Per the germline V gene, CDR1 is SEHNR and CDR2 is FQNEAQ (reference sequence). This CDR3 has 12 amino acids.

This clone appeared once. This sequence joins TRBV9 and TRBJ2-6; possibly TRBD2 for D (6 bases). The CDR3 runs to 18 residues. The V gene's germline CDR1 is SGDLS and CDR2 YYNGEE. V lost 5 bases to trimming and J lost 0 bases, with 18 bases between them. Here the CDR3 DNA reads TGTGCCAGCAGTCAACGTTGGAGGGCTTCCTCTGGGGCCAACGTCCTGACTTTC. Translated: CASSQRWRASSGANVLTF.

The chain joins TRBV2 to TRBJ1-3; D not certain. The CDR3 has 15 amino acids. CDR1 SNHLY and CDR2 FYNNEI come from the germline V gene. Trimming cost V 9 bases and J 0 bases, with 15 bases left between them. CDR3: CAREDQTVSGNTIYF. The DNA of the CDR3 is TGTGCCAGAGAGGACCAGACGGTCTCTGGAAACACCATATATTTT.